This T cell receptor beta chain was captured by sequencing in a study of cytomegalovirus exposure and HLA in healthy donors. Researchers ran the PCR with 60 Vbeta and 13 Jbeta primers. Repertoires were generated with immunoSEQ multiplex PCR, while TCRdb's copy carries only in-frame clones and drops some. The data show some 120,000 clones, about 72% seen once. This CDR3 has 14 residues. CDR1 is MDHEN and CDR2 is SYDVKM in the germline V gene. The V and J ends lost 6 bases and 6 bases, in that order; junction bases with no gene match: 10. The TCR sequence derives from a man under 40 in good health and CMV-seropositive. The chain employs TRBV28 and TRBJ1-1; TRBD1 matches at 7 bases. Sequencing input: PBMCs. CDR3 nucleotides: TGTGCCAGCAGGACAGGGCATGGTAGTGCTGAAGCTTTCTTT. Amino acids: CASRTGHGSAEAFF.